The 27 T cell receptor beta chains given below trace back to one sample, sequenced in a study of blood T cell repertoires in COVID-19. The repertoire was sequenced with immunoSEQ multiplex PCR; TCRdb's copy has only in-frame clones and lacks some. This repertoire shows 350,000 to 450,000 clones, around 87% found once; its top ten account for roughly 2%. The source material was peripheral blood. Every receptor here comes from an older woman with COVID-19, enrolled during active disease.

This chain links TRBV6-5 with TRBJ2-5, with 9 bases fitting TRBD1. V lost 1 base and J lost 4; bases outside the gene matches: 7. The CDR3 extends over 16 amino acids. From germline, CDR1 is MNHEY and CDR2 SVGAGI. The DNA of the CDR3 is TGTGCCAGCAGTTACTTCGGGACAGGGAGGGCAGAGACCCAGTACTTC. Protein sequence: CASSYFGTGRAETQYF.

DNA of the CDR3: TGTGCCAGCAGCCAAGACAGCCTAGGCTCCTACGAGCAGTACTTC. Protein sequence: CASSQDSLGSYEQYF. V and J are TRBV3-1 (or the pseudogene TRBV3-2) and TRBJ2-7; D is undetermined. CDR1 LGHDT and CDR2 YNNKEL come from the germline V gene (reference sequence). Trimming removed 0 bases from V and 0 bases from J, with 9 bases in between. There are 15 residues in the CDR3.

This chain connects TRBV9 to TRBJ2-7; 9 nucleotides match TRBD1. J was trimmed by 2 bases and V by 3 bases; bases with no gene match: 6. The germline V gene encodes CDR1 SGDLS and CDR2 YYNGEE. The CDR3 has 15 amino acids. The CDR3 region has the DNA TGTGCCAGCAGCGCTGGGACAGGGCTACCCTACGAGCAGTACTTC. Translated, it gives CASSAGTGLPYEQYF.

This clone appeared once. The chain joins TRBV12-5 to TRBJ1-1; no reliable D call. Looked up from germline, CDR1 is LGHNT and CDR2 is FRNRAP. V shed 2 bases and J shed 4 bases, with 14 bases lying between them. CDR3 length equals 15 residues. Here the CDR3 DNA reads TGTGCTAGTGGTTTGTACACCCCTGAGGGCACTGAAGCTTTCTTT. Protein: CASGLYTPEGTEAFF.

In its sample, this clone was seen once. This rearrangement joins TRBV2 to TRBJ1-5; TRBD1 matches at 7 bases. The CDR3 loop spans 16 amino acids. Germline V CDR1 and CDR2: SNHLY, FYNNEI. V was clipped by 5 bases and J by 0 bases; unmatched bases: 7. The chain's CDR3 is CASSQTGRGSNQPQHF. The CDR3 DNA reads as TGTGCCAGCAGTCAGACAGGGAGAGGTAGCAATCAGCCCCAGCATTTT.

The genes are TRBV27 and TRBJ1-4; the match to TRBD1 covers 8 bases. CDR3 size: 15 residues. Germline CDR1 reads MNHEY; CDR2 reads SMNVEV (reference sequence). J was trimmed by 8 bases and V by 1 base; bases with no gene match: 6. The CDR3 DNA reads TGTGCCAGCAGTTTATACCAGGGGGCCGTCGAAAAACTGTTTTTT. Amino acid sequence: CASSLYQGAVEKLFF.

CDR3 in amino acids: CASSQEWTGAMNTEAFF. The CDR3 DNA is TGTGCCAGCAGCCAAGAATGGACAGGTGCAATGAACACTGAAGCTTTCTTT. The chain joins TRBV4-2 to TRBJ1-1; 7 bases are a match to TRBD1. The CDR3 totals 17 residues. The ends lost 0 bases at V and 0 bases at J; junction bases unmatched: 7. Germline V CDR1 and CDR2: LGHNA, YNFKEQ.

This clone was seen a single time. The rearrangement joins TRBV24-1 to TRBJ2-5; 15 nucleotides line up with TRBD2. Germline V CDR1 and CDR2: KGHDR, SFDVKD. The CDR3 sequence is 15 residues long. V shed 3 bases, J shed 10 bases, and the junction held 5 bases outside the gene matches. Here the CDR3 reads CATSDSGLAGGLQYF. The CDR3 DNA is TGTGCCACCAGTGATAGCGGACTAGCGGGGGGGCTCCAGTACTTC.

The V gene is TRBV9, the J gene TRBJ2-2, with TRBD2 identical over 13 bases. Germline-derived CDR1 and CDR2 are SGDLS and YYNGEE. This CDR3 is 16 amino acids long. After removal of 5 bases from V and 5 bases from J, the junction contained 6 bases not matched to a gene. CDR3 bases: TGTGCCAGCAGTTCCGGACTAGCGGGGGTTACCGGGGAGCTGTTTTTT. It specifies CASSSGLAGVTGELFF.

This chain links TRBV7-9 with TRBJ2-7; D may be TRBD2 (7 bases). Germline CDR1 SEHNR, CDR2 FQNEAQ (reference sequence). V was cut by 4 bases and J by 3 bases, with 28 bases left in between. CDR3 length: 19 amino acids. The CDR3 DNA follows: TGTGCCAGCAGCTCGTCGTCGTCCGAGCGGGACACTAGATTCTACGAGCAGTACTTC. Translation: CASSSSSSERDTRFYEQYF. Complete variable domain (other parts from reference TRBV7-9 and TRBJ2-7): DTGVSQNPRHKITKRGQNVTFRCDPISEHNRLYWYRQTLGQGPEFLTYFQNEAQLEKSRLLSDRFSAERPKGSFSTLEIQRTEQGDSAMYLCASSSSSSERDTRFYEQYFGPGTRLTVT.

This clone was observed a single time. The V and J genes are TRBV7-2 and TRBJ2-2; maybe TRBD2 (7 bases). Trimming removed 3 bases from V and 3 bases from J, with 11 bases in between. CDR1 is SGHTA and CDR2 is FQGNSA in the germline V gene. The CDR3 runs to 15 residues. The CDR3 reads CASSFTGGYTGELFF. DNA of the CDR3: TGTGCCAGCAGCTTTACGGGGGGCTACACCGGGGAGCTGTTTTTT. The variable domain in full, with the rest retrieved from reference TRBV7-2 and TRBJ2-2, is GAGVSQSPSNKVTEKGKDVELRCDPISGHTALYWYRQSLGQGLEFLIYFQGNSAPDKSGLPSDRFSAERTGGSVSTLTIQRTQQEDSAVYLCASSFTGGYTGELFFGEGSRLTVL.

CDR3 residues: CASSSNYYSYEQYF. CDR3 DNA: TGTGCCAGCAGTTCGAACTACTATTCCTACGAGCAGTACTTC. The rearrangement links TRBV27 to TRBJ2-7, with D uncertain. Between the trimmed V and J ends, which lost 4 bases and 1 base, there was a span of 11 bases. CDR1 MNHEY and CDR2 SMNVEV come from the germline V gene (reference sequence). This CDR3 comprises 14 residues.

The rearrangement joins TRBV3-1 (or the pseudogene TRBV3-2) to TRBJ2-2; 9 bases are shared with TRBD2. This CDR3 comprises 16 residues. V lost 3 bases, J lost 5 bases, and 7 bases stayed unmatched. Germline CDR1 and CDR2: LGHDT and YNNKEL (reference sequence). CDR3 in amino acids: CASSHGAGGRTGELFF. The CDR3 DNA is TGTGCCAGCAGCCACGGAGCGGGGGGCCGTACCGGGGAGCTGTTTTTT.

The V call is TRBV7-2, the J call TRBJ1-1, with TRBD1 matching over 7 bases. The CDR3 covers 15 residues. The V and J ends lost 5 bases and 4 bases, in that order; junction bases with no gene match: 10. The V gene's germline CDR1 is SGHTA and CDR2 FQGNSA. The CDR3 spells CASSPQTGKGTEAFF. The CDR3 DNA sequence: TGTGCCAGCAGCCCTCAGACAGGGAAGGGCACTGAAGCTTTCTTT. Full variable domain (rest looked up from reference TRBV7-2 and TRBJ1-1): GAGVSQSPSNKVTEKGKDVELRCDPISGHTALYWYRQSLGQGLEFLIYFQGNSAPDKSGLPSDRFSAERTGGSVSTLTIQRTQQEDSAVYLCASSPQTGKGTEAFFGQGTRLTVV.

This chain joins TRBV7-9 and TRBJ2-2, with D uncertain. Between the trimmed V and J ends, which lost 0 bases and 2 bases, there was a span of 10 bases. The germline gives CDR1 SEHNR, CDR2 FQNEAQ (reference sequence). The CDR3 length is 16 residues. DNA for the CDR3: TGTGCCAGCAGCTTAGCATTCCAGGCCAACACCGGGGAGCTGTTTTTT. It yields the protein CASSLAFQANTGELFF.

This chain links TRBV19 with TRBJ2-7; D might be TRBD2 (5 bases). Germline CDR1 is LNHDA and CDR2 is SQIVND (reference sequence). V was pared by 3 bases and J by 6 bases, with 12 bases between. The CDR3 is 13 residues long. The CDR3 spells CASSIAGEGEQYF. The CDR3, as DNA: TGTGCCAGTAGTATTGCAGGTGAGGGCGAGCAGTACTTC.

This clone came up once. V gene TRBV4-1 combines with J gene TRBJ1-5; 7 positions match TRBD1. Germline CDR1 is MGHRA and CDR2 is YSYEKL. The junction had 8 bases not matched to a gene; V was cut back by 0 bases and J by 3 bases. The CDR3 has 17 amino acids. The CDR3 nucleotides are TGCGCCAGCAGCCAAGACAGGGGGATCTCTGACAATCAGCCCCAGCATTTT. Its protein is CASSQDRGISDNQPQHF.

The chain combines TRBV5-4 with TRBJ2-3; D not resolved. CDR3 length: 15 residues. V gave up 0 bases and J gave up 4 bases, with 12 bases separating them. Per the germline V gene, CDR1 is SGHNT and CDR2 is YYREEE (reference sequence). The CDR3 reads CASSLDSRVPDTQYF. In DNA, the CDR3 is TGTGCCAGCAGCTTGGATTCCCGGGTCCCAGATACGCAGTATTTT.

V usage is TRBV7-3 and J usage is TRBJ1-2; D remains unclear. CDR1 is SGHTA and CDR2 is FQGTGA in the germline V gene. Trimming removed 5 bases from V and 8 bases from J, with 12 bases in between. The CDR3 spans 12 residues. CDR3 in amino acids: CASSRRDGGYTF. In DNA form, the CDR3 reads TGTGCCAGCAGCCGCCGGGATGGGGGCTACACCTTC.

This clone was seen just once. The V call is TRBV3-1 (or the pseudogene TRBV3-2), the J call TRBJ2-2; 9 positions agree with TRBD1. V shed 6 bases and J 12 bases; nucleotides not matched to a gene: 8. The CDR3 has 13 residues. Germline V lookup: CDR1 LGHDT, CDR2 YNNKEL (reference sequence). The CDR3 region is CASRQPGQGQLFF. The CDR3 DNA sequence: TGTGCCAGCAGACAACCGGGACAGGGACAGCTGTTTTTT.

V and J are TRBV20-1 and TRBJ2-4; maybe TRBD1 (5 bases). From germline, CDR1 is DFQATT and CDR2 SNEGSKA (reference sequence). Trimming pared 5 bases from V and 5 bases from J, leaving 7 bases between. CDR3 size: 11 residues. The CDR3 DNA is TGCAGTGCTCCCAGGGAAAACATTCAGTACTTC. It yields the protein CSAPRENIQYF.

This clone was observed a few times. This chain links TRBV13 with TRBJ1-1; 10 bases match TRBD1. The germline CDR1 and CDR2 sequences are PRHDT and FYEKMQ (reference sequence). Trimming at V came to 5 bases and at J to 3 bases, leaving 6 bases not matched to a gene. The CDR3 is made up of 15 amino acids. The CDR3 DNA is TGTGCCAGCAGCCTACCGGGACAGGGGTACACTGAAGCTTTCTTT. This translates into CASSLPGQGYTEAFF.

This sequence joins TRBV4-1 and TRBJ2-7; D not certain. There are 17 residues in the CDR3. V dropped 1 base and J dropped 0 bases, with 16 bases sitting between them. Per the germline V gene, CDR1 is MGHRA and CDR2 is YSYEKL. This CDR3 reads CASSQARGLGSSYEQYF. The DNA of the CDR3 is TGCGCCAGCAGCCAAGCCCGAGGCCTCGGCAGCTCCTACGAGCAGTACTTC.

This chain links TRBV2 with TRBJ1-2; 8 positions match TRBD1. This CDR3 is 13 amino acids long. The J segment lost 5 bases and the V segment lost 6 bases, leaving 5 bases of the junction unmatched. Per the germline V gene, CDR1 is SNHLY and CDR2 is FYNNEI. CDR3 in DNA: TGTGCCAGCAGGGGGACAGGAGAATATGGCTACACCTTC. Protein sequence: CASRGTGEYGYTF.

In this sample, this clone turned up once. This sequence joins TRBV19 and TRBJ1-5; possibly TRBD1 for D (5 bases). The CDR3 extends over 14 amino acids. CDR1 and CDR2 from the germline V gene are LNHDA and SQIVND (reference sequence). V lost 5 bases and J 4 bases, leaving 12 bases between the germline ends. CDR3 amino acids: CASSSGTFNQPQHF. CDR3 coding DNA: TGTGCCAGTAGTTCCGGGACTTTTAATCAGCCCCAGCATTTT.

This sequence joins TRBV7-2 and TRBJ1-1; 7 bases match TRBD1. J was trimmed by 0 bases and V by 5 bases; bases with no gene match: 6. Per the germline V gene, CDR1 is SGHTA and CDR2 is FQGNSA. The CDR3 has 15 residues. CDR3 nucleotides: TGTGCCAGCAGCCTCGGGACAGTAATGAACACTGAAGCTTTCTTT. It specifies CASSLGTVMNTEAFF.

V usage is TRBV3-1 (or the pseudogene TRBV3-2) and J usage is TRBJ1-2; tentative D call: TRBD1 (5 bases). The CDR3 sequence is 14 residues long. V gave up 1 base and J gave up 6 bases, with 12 bases separating them. CDR1 and CDR2 from the germline V gene are LGHDT and YNNKEL (reference sequence). The CDR3 reads CASSQGFQGDGYTF. CDR3 bases: TGTGCCAGCAGCCAAGGATTTCAGGGCGATGGCTACACCTTC.